Listed below are T cell receptor beta chains from one sample, sequenced in a study of naive and memory T cell subsets. TCRdb recomputed calls from the UMI-ligation and nested PCR reads with MiXCR, one row per CDR3 protein. The sample holds roughly 10,000 distinct CDR3 sequences, roughly 5.5% seen once. The sequenced material came from CD4+ TEMRA cells from blood. The origin of the receptors is a human donor in good health. Each CDR3 is given with its conserved first and last residue. Each record gives: clone size, J gene, V gene, CDR3 length, D gene, CDR3 protein, CDR3 DNA. The D gene is left open where the match is weak. Clone size is shown for a subset of rows, as once, few, many or a class of expanded clone.

few TRBJ2-1 TRBV6-2/TRBV6-3 14 NA CASSQQGPGNEQFF TGTGCCAGCAGTCAACAGGGACCGGGCAATGAGCAGTTCTTC
few TRBJ1-1 TRBV18 13 NA CASGTGRNTEAFF TGTGCCAGCGGAACAGGGAGGAACACTGAAGCTTTCTTT
few TRBJ2-7 TRBV7-2 11 NA CASSLSYEQYF TGTGCCAGCAGCTTATCCTACGAGCAGTACTTC
NA TRBJ1-3 TRBV6-1 14 TRBD1 CATESAGQGNTIYF TGTGCCACAGAGAGTGCGGGACAGGGAAACACCATATATTTT
NA TRBJ2-7 TRBV29-1 13 NA CSVAVQGTGEQYF TGCAGCGTTGCTGTACAAGGTACTGGCGAGCAGTACTTC
many TRBJ2-7 TRBV28 16 TRBD2 CASSLLAGGLIYEQYF TGTGCCAGCAGTTTATTGGCGGGGGGCCTAATCTACGAGCAGTACTTC
few TRBJ2-3 TRBV21-1 18 NA CASSKAPLGQSRADTQYF TGTGCCAGCAGCAAAGCCCCGCTCGGACAGTCCCGGGCAGATACGCAGTATTTT
NA TRBJ1-1 TRBV7-9 15 TRBD1 CASSLVADRGVSAFF TGTGCCAGCAGCTTAGTAGCGGACAGGGGAGTATCGGCTTTCTTT
many TRBJ2-7 TRBV6-5 13 NA CASSYGAGYEQYF TGTGCCAGCAGTTATGGGGCAGGGTACGAGCAGTACTTC
many TRBJ2-6 TRBV12-3/TRBV12-4 16 TRBD1 CASRMGQFSGANVLTF TGTGCCAGCAGAATGGGACAGTTCTCCGGGGCCAACGTCCTGACTTTC
medium-sized TRBJ1-6 TRBV20-1 14 TRBD1 CSAARDRLNSPLHF TGCAGTGCTGCCCGGGACAGACTTAATTCACCCCTCCACTTT
many TRBJ2-3 TRBV20-1 13 NA CSAEQGLEDTQYF TGCAGTGCGGAGCAGGGGTTGGAAGATACGCAGTATTTT
many TRBJ1-6 TRBV12-3/TRBV12-4 14 NA CASSLRQGNSPLHF TGTGCCAGCAGCCTACGGCAGGGTAATTCACCCCTCCACTTT
NA TRBJ1-5 TRBV20-1 15 NA CSARSPAGQGQPQHF TGCAGTGCTAGAAGTCCCGCAGGGCAGGGGCAGCCCCAGCATTTT
NA TRBJ2-1 TRBV14 18 TRBD1 CASSQGTGVLRAYNEQFF TGTGCCAGCAGCCAAGGGACAGGGGTTCTCAGGGCATACAATGAGCAGTTCTTC
many TRBJ2-6 TRBV12-3/TRBV12-4 13 NA CANMGAGANVLTF TGTGCCAACATGGGGGCCGGGGCCAACGTCCTGACTTTC
many TRBJ2-3 TRBV5-1 13 NA CASGGASTDTQYF TGCGCCAGCGGGGGCGCTAGCACAGATACGCAGTATTTT
many TRBJ2-1 TRBV20-1 11 NA CSAAGEIEQFF TGCAGTGCCGCAGGGGAAATTGAGCAGTTCTTC
few TRBJ1-1 TRBV7-2 13 TRBD1 CASSGQGRTEAFF TGTGCCAGCAGCGGACAGGGGAGGACTGAAGCTTTCTTT
few TRBJ2-1 TRBV20-1 12 TRBD2 CSARGGNNEQFF TGCAGTGCACGGGGGGGGAACAATGAGCAGTTCTTC
few TRBJ2-1 TRBV20-1 14 TRBD2 CSARAGTSRIEQFF TGCAGTGCTAGAGCCGGGACTAGTAGAATTGAGCAGTTCTTC
many TRBJ2-3 TRBV20-1 16 TRBD2 CSARGGPGLAGDTQYF TGCAGTGCTAGAGGGGGTCCGGGACTAGCGGGAGATACGCAGTATTTT
many TRBJ2-1 TRBV4-3 15 TRBD2 CASRLSSGAYNEQFF TGCGCCAGCAGGCTATCTAGCGGGGCCTACAATGAGCAGTTCTTC
many TRBJ2-7 TRBV7-9 14 NA CASSSMVGTGEQYF TGTGCCAGCAGCTCAATGGTCGGGACGGGGGAGCAGTACTTC
many TRBJ2-7 TRBV5-1 16 NA CASSRPGGSIVGEQYF TGCGCCAGCAGCCGGCCCGGCGGTAGCATAGTCGGCGAGCAGTACTTC
many TRBJ1-1 TRBV20-1 15 NA CSARDPGRPNTEAFF TGCAGTGCTAGAGATCCAGGCAGACCGAACACTGAAGCTTTCTTT
many TRBJ2-7 TRBV11-3 15 TRBD2 CASSIGTSGTYEQYF TGTGCCAGCAGCATCGGGACTAGCGGCACCTACGAGCAGTACTTC
NA TRBJ2-3 TRBV27 15 NA CASSFQPGGTDTQYF TGTGCCAGCAGTTTCCAGCCCGGAGGAACAGATACGCAGTATTTT
many TRBJ2-7 TRBV4-3 15 NA CASSQKRDAAYEQYF TGCGCCAGCAGCCAAAAGAGGGACGCAGCCTACGAGCAGTACTTC
NA TRBJ2-7 TRBV7-9 14 TRBD2 CASSLAGGTLEQYF TGTGCCAGCAGCTTAGCGGGAGGGACTCTCGAGCAGTACTTC
NA TRBJ2-6 TRBV9 15 NA CASSAQNSGANVLTF TGTGCCAGCAGCGCCCAGAACTCTGGGGCCAACGTCCTGACTTTC
many TRBJ1-2 TRBV10-3 11 NA CAISETYGYTF TGTGCCATCAGTGAGACCTATGGCTACACCTTC
few TRBJ1-6 TRBV5-4 13 NA CASSFPDNSPLHF TGTGCCAGCAGCTTTCCGGATAATTCACCCCTCCACTTT